Only a few counts were recorded for the clone carrying this TCR beta chain. The target antigen is unknown. Use of 60 Vbeta and 13 Jbeta primers characterized the PCR. This table comes from immunoSEQ multiplex PCR, and its TCRdb copy is limited to in-frame clones, with some not included. Of 99,000 or so clones in the sample, 80% to 85% were seen once. Germline-derived CDR1 and CDR2 are MNHEY and SVGAGI. V lost 4 bases and J lost 8; bases outside the gene matches: 13. This CDR3 spans 16 amino acids. The data are from a study of cytomegalovirus exposure and HLA in healthy donors. Findings and limits, study-wide: A later analysis found most CMV-associated TCR beta chains apparently HLA-restricted. Cytomegalovirus association was listed for roughly 160 TCR beta chains. CMV serostatus was the only recorded immune exposure for donors.

Healthy people donating bone marrow made up the donors. The V and J genes are TRBV6-5 and TRBJ1-4; 7 bases align to TRBD1. This sequence originates from a man aged 30-40 years in good health and CMV-seropositive. The sample consisted of PBMCs. CDR3 residues: CASSSGTAQAYEKLFF. In DNA form, the CDR3 reads TGTGCCAGCAGTTCCGGGACAGCCCAGGCGTACGAAAAACTGTTTTTT.